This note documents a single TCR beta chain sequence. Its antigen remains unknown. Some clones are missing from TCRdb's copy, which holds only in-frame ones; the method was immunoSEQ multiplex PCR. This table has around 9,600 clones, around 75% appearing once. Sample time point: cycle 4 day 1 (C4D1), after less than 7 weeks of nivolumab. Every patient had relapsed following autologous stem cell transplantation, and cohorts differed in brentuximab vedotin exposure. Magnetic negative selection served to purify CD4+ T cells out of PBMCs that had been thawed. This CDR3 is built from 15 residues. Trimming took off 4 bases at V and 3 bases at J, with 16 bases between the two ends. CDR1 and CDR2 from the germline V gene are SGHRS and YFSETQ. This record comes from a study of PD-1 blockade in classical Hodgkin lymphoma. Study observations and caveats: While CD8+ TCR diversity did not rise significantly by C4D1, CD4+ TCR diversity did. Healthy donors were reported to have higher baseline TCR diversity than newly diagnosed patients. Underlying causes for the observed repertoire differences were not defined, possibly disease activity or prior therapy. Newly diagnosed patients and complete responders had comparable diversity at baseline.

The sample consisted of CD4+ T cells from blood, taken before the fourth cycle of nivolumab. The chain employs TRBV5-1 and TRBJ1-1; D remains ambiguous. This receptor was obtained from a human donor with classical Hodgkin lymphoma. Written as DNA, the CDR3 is TGCGCCAGCAGCCTGGGCGGGATAAAGGACACTGAAGCTTTCTTT. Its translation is CASSLGGIKDTEAFF.